This passage covers 12 T cell receptor beta chains from one sample sequenced in a study of blood T cell repertoires in COVID-19 (dated by TCRdb to the early 2020s). The library was obtained by the immunoSEQ multiplex PCR assay. TCRdb mirrors the immuneACCESS table, restricted to in-frame sequences. Some clones are absent from its copies; in checked studies, under half trace to an unresolved V gene, and the reason for the others is unknown. This sample holds about 410,000 clones; 75% to 90% were observed only once. The ten largest clones take up approximately 1.5% of the sample. The sequenced sample consisted of peripheral blood. These receptors came from a woman aged 25 to 39 with active or convalescent COVID-19.

This clone was seen many times. CDR3: CASSLMRIDNGYTF. CDR3 bases: TGTGCCAGCAGCTTGATGCGAATTGATAACGGCTACACCTTC. The chain carries TRBV7-9 and TRBJ1-2; D gene unclear. V was pared by 3 bases and J by 8 bases, with 16 bases between. The V gene's germline CDR1 is SEHNR and CDR2 FQNEAQ (reference sequence). CDR3 length: 14 amino acids.

V usage is TRBV27 and J usage is TRBJ1-2; perhaps TRBD1 as D (6 bases). V lost 10 bases and J 1 base, leaving 13 bases between the germline ends. Germline CDR1 and CDR2: MNHEY and SMNVEV (reference sequence). The CDR3 is 13 residues long. The DNA for the CDR3 is TGTGCCACCCGACCCAGGGGTAACTATGGCTACACCTTC. Translating it yields CATRPRGNYGYTF.

This clone was recorded once. The chain has TRBV20-1 and TRBJ2-5; D remains ambiguous. Germline V gene sequence: CDR1 DFQATT, CDR2 SNEGSKA (reference sequence). The V end lost 3 bases, the J end lost 1 base, and 6 bases lay between the germline ends. CDR3 size: 12 residues. CDR3 DNA: TGCAGTGCTAGTCGACTCCAAGAGACCCAGTACTTC. This translates into CSASRLQETQYF.

This clone was seen a handful of times. The chain uses TRBV4-2 and TRBJ1-5; 7 nucleotides align to TRBD1. The length of the CDR3 is 15 residues. V lost 6 bases, J lost 0 bases, and 5 bases stayed unmatched. The germline V gene has CDR1 LGHNA and CDR2 YNFKEQ. DNA for the CDR3: TGTGCCAGCAGGCCTCAGGGGGATAGCAATCAGCCCCAGCATTTT. Translated, it gives CASRPQGDSNQPQHF.

The chain is built from TRBV30 and TRBJ1-2; 7 nucleotides agree with TRBD1. J gave up 5 bases and V 8 bases, and 8 bases lay outside the gene matches. CDR1 is GTSNPN, CDR2 SVGIG, per germline (reference sequence). This CDR3 has 12 residues. The CDR3 region is CAARDSEYGYTF. In nucleotides, the CDR3 is TGTGCCGCACGGGACAGCGAATATGGCTACACCTTC. Variable domain in full (rest from reference TRBV30 and TRBJ1-2): SQTIHQWPATLVQPVGSPLSLECTVEGTSNPNLYWYRQAAGRGLQLLFYSVGIGQISSEVPQNLSASRPQDRQFILSSKKLLLSDSGFYLCAARDSEYGYTFGSGTRLTVV.

V usage is TRBV19 and J usage is TRBJ2-3, with 8 positions matching TRBD2. V lost 5 bases, J lost 2 bases, and 6 bases stayed unmatched. Germline V gene lookup returns CDR1 LNHDA and CDR2 SQIVND (reference sequence). The CDR3 totals 15 residues. The chain's CDR3 is CASSATSGITDTQYF. In DNA, the CDR3 is TGTGCCAGTAGTGCTACTAGCGGAATCACAGATACGCAGTATTTT.

The chain couples TRBV5-1 to TRBJ2-4; 10 nucleotides agree with TRBD1. The CDR3 covers 16 residues. Germline V gene data show CDR1 as SGHRS and CDR2 as YFSETQ. J lost 0 bases, V lost 2 bases, and 2 bases had no gene match. Here the CDR3 reads CASSLDRGLAKNIQYF. In DNA, the CDR3 is TGCGCCAGCAGCTTAGACAGGGGGCTAGCCAAAAACATTCAGTACTTC.

This clone has just one count. The chain has TRBV5-5 and TRBJ2-7, with 14 nucleotides matching TRBD2. This CDR3 is built from 16 residues. V gave up 5 bases and J gave up 3 bases; unmatched junction bases: 7. CDR1 is SGHKS and CDR2 is YYEKEE in the germline V gene (reference sequence). The CDR3 DNA reads as TGTGCCAGCAGTTCTTGGGGACTAGCGGGGGACTACGAGCAGTACTTC. Amino acid sequence: CASSSWGLAGDYEQYF.

V usage is TRBV18 and J usage is TRBJ1-1, with D possibly TRBD1 on 5 matching bases. CDR3 size: 19 residues. Trimming cost V 2 bases and J 1 base, with 23 bases left between them. In germline, CDR1 is KGHSH, CDR2 LQKENI. CDR3 residues: CASSPFKFSLSGQNTEAFF. In DNA form, the CDR3 reads TGTGCCAGCTCACCATTCAAGTTCAGCTTGTCAGGGCAGAACACTGAAGCTTTCTTT.

J is TRBJ2-7 and V is TRBV9, with D perhaps TRBD1 (6 bases). This CDR3 is 15 amino acids long. CDR1 is SGDLS and CDR2 is YYNGEE in the germline V gene. Trimming pared 0 bases from V and 1 base from J, leaving 11 bases between. The CDR3 coding sequence is TGTGCCAGCAGCGTAGGCCAGGGGAATTCCTACGAGCAGTACTTC. The encoded protein is CASSVGQGNSYEQYF.

CDR3 residues: CAWSDERPLSGYTF. The CDR3 nucleotides read TGTGCCTGGAGTGACGAGCGGCCTCTCTCTGGCTACACCTTC. The gene calls are TRBV30 and TRBJ1-2; D is unresolved. There are 14 residues in the CDR3. Looked up from germline, CDR1 is GTSNPN and CDR2 is SVGIG (reference sequence). V was clipped by 1 base and J by 7 bases, with 16 bases between them.

The chain's CDR3 is CASGLVKEASGGQETQYF. The CDR3 DNA reads as TGTGCTAGTGGTTTGGTAAAGGAGGCTAGCGGGGGACAAGAGACCCAGTACTTC. The chain employs TRBV12-5 and TRBJ2-5; 10 bases fit TRBD2. The CDR3 loop spans 18 amino acids. Germline assignment: CDR1 LGHNT and CDR2 FRNRAP. Trimming cost V 0 bases and J 2 bases; bases outside gene matches: 9. The full variable domain, with the rest looked up from reference TRBV12-5 and TRBJ2-5, is DARVTQTPRHKVTEMGQEVTMRCQPILGHNTVFWYRQTMMQGLELLAYFRNRAPLDDSGMPKDRFSAEMPDATLATLKIQPSEPRDSAVYFCASGLVKEASGGQETQYFGPGTRLLVL.